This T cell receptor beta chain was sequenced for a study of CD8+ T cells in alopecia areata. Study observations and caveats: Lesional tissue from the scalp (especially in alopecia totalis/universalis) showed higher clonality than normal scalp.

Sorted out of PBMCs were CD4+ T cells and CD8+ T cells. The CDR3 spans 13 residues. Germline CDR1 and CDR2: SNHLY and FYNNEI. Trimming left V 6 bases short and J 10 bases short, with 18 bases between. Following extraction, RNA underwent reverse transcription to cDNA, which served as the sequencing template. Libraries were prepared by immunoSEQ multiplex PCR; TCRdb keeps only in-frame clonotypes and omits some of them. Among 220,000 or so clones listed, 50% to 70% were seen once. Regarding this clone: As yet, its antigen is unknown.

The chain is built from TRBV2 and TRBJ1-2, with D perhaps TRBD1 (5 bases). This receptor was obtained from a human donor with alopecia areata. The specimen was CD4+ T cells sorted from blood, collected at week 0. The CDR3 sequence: CASRGTRNIDYTF. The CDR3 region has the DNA TGTGCCAGCAGAGGGACGCGAAATATTGACTACACCTTC.